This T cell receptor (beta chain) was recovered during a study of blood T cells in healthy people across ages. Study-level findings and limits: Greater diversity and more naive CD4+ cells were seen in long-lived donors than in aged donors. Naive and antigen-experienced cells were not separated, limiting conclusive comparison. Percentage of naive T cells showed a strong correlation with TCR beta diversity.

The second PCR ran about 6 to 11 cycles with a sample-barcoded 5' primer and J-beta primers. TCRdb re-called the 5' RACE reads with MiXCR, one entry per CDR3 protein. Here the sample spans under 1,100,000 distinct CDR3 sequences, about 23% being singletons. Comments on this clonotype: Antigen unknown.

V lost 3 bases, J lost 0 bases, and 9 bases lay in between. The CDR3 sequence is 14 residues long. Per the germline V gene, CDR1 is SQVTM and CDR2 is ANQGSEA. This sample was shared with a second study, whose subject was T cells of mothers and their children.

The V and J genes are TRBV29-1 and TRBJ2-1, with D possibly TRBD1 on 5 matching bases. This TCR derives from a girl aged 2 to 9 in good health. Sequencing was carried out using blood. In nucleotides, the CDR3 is TGCAGCGTTGATCAGGGCAGCTCCTACAATGAGCAGTTCTTC. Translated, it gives CSVDQGSSYNEQFF.